The TCR beta chain described here comes from a study of shared clonotypes between healthy human individuals. About the research overall: Three CD4 naive, three CD4 memory, two CD8 naive and one CD8 memory plate were used per donor.

Notes on the study in general: What naive subsets generally showed was a larger estimated richness than memory subsets showed. Sample collection involved blood only; tissue repertoires are likely different.

CDR3 length equals 15 residues. Trimming removed 0 bases from V and 3 bases from J, with 12 bases in between. Germline lookup yields CDR1 MGHRA and CDR2 YSYEKL. As for this clone: The antigen is undetermined.

Genomic DNA from each subset was divided evenly over several immunoSEQ plates. Clones were read by immunoSEQ multiplex PCR, and TCRdb kept only the in-frame ones, dropping some. The sample shows over 2 million clones, roughly 94% of them seen only once. The chain joins TRBV4-1 to TRBJ2-7; D is unclear. The receptor's source is a young man in good health. Sequenced material: naive CD4+ T cells sorted from blood. The subset denotes: CD45RA+ positively selected. CDR3 sequence reads: CASSQDLQPLYEQYF. For the CDR3, the DNA is TGCGCCAGCAGCCAAGATCTCCAGCCCCTCTACGAGCAGTACTTC.